The 21 T cell receptor beta chains presented below share a single source sample, sequenced in a study of blood T cell repertoires in COVID-19. Sequenced by immunoSEQ multiplex PCR; TCRdb stores in-frame clones only, minus some. Among a few hundred thousand clones listed, 85% were seen once. Sequenced material: peripheral blood. The receptors were sampled from a woman younger than 35 with acute or convalescent COVID-19.

This clone was observed a few times. The chain uses TRBV28 and TRBJ2-5; D remains unclear. The CDR3 consists of 15 residues. V dropped 1 base and J dropped 2 bases, with 11 bases sitting between them. CDR1 and CDR2 from the germline V gene are MDHEN and SYDVKM. The CDR3 nucleotides read TGTGCCAGCAGTTTATATTCCGCGAAACAAGAGACCCAGTACTTC. Translated, it gives CASSLYSAKQETQYF.

The chain carries TRBV11-1 and TRBJ2-3; tentatively, D is TRBD1 (6 bases). The CDR3 runs to 16 residues. Germline V gives CDR1 SGHAT, CDR2 FQDESV (reference sequence). The germline V and J ends were trimmed by 2 bases and 3 bases, with 15 bases remaining between them. The CDR3 bases are TGTGCCAGCAGCTTACGACAGGCGTCACAAACAGATACGCAGTATTTT. Its protein is CASSLRQASQTDTQYF.

This clone was found once. The chain uses TRBV6-4 and TRBJ2-3, with D maybe TRBD2 (6 bases). V was trimmed by 3 bases and J by 5 bases, leaving 9 bases between them. The CDR3 runs 13 residues. Per germline, CDR1 MRHNA and CDR2 SNTAGT. For the CDR3, the DNA is TGTGCCAGCAGTGAGTGGAGGGGAGATACGCAGTATTTT. It is translated as CASSEWRGDTQYF.

V and J are TRBV6-2 or TRBV6-3 and TRBJ1-4, with D hard to call. The V end lost 5 bases, the J end lost 5 bases, and 3 bases lay between the germline ends. Germline V gene sequence: CDR1 MNHEY, CDR2 SVGEGT. The CDR3 is 11 residues long. The CDR3 sequence is CASSRNEKLFF. As DNA, the CDR3 is TGTGCCAGCAGTCGGAATGAAAAACTGTTTTTT.

The V gene is TRBV28, the J gene TRBJ2-7, with a possible D match to TRBD1 (5 bases). V was shortened by 4 bases and J by 7 bases, with 17 bases between the two germline ends. The CDR3 has 14 amino acids. Germline CDR1 reads MDHEN; CDR2 reads SYDVKM. The CDR3 protein is CASSSPQGTVEQYF. The CDR3 DNA is TGTGCCAGCAGTTCCCCCCAGGGAACGGTAGAGCAGTACTTC.

This chain uses TRBV3-1 (or the pseudogene TRBV3-2) with TRBJ2-7; tentative D call: TRBD2 (5 bases). Germline CDR1 is LGHDT and CDR2 is YNNKEL (reference sequence). This CDR3 comprises 13 residues. V was shortened by 4 bases and J by 5 bases, with 12 bases between the two germline ends. The CDR3 DNA sequence: TGTGCCAGCAGCCTTAGAGGGCGGAACGAGCAGTACTTC. Translation gives CASSLRGRNEQYF.

This clone was observed a single time. This chain links TRBV9 with TRBJ2-2, with D perhaps TRBD1 (6 bases). Trimming removed 2 bases from V and 6 bases from J, with 23 bases in between. Looked up from germline, CDR1 is SGDLS and CDR2 is YYNGEE. The CDR3 covers 18 residues. CDR3 bases: TGTGCCAGCAGCGTTCAGAAAACCGGGACAAAAGAGGCCGGGGAGCTGTTTTTT. Translated: CASSVQKTGTKEAGELFF. Supplemented by reference TRBV9 and TRBJ2-2, the full variable domain reads DSGVTQTPKHLITATGQRVTLRCSPRSGDLSVYWYQQSLDQGLQFLIQYYNGEERAKGNILERFSAQQFPDLHSELNLSSLELGDSALYFCASSVQKTGTKEAGELFFGEGSRLTVL.

The J gene is TRBJ1-2, the V gene TRBV5-4, with 11 positions matching TRBD1. The CDR3 is 16 amino acids. Unmatched junction bases numbered 11, after V lost 2 bases and J lost 8 bases. In germline, CDR1 is SGHNT, CDR2 YYREEE (reference sequence). The CDR3 loop is CASSFGGTGGGGGYTF. The CDR3 nucleotides read TGTGCCAGCAGCTTCGGCGGGACAGGGGGGGGAGGAGGCTACACCTTC.

The V and J genes are TRBV7-9 and TRBJ2-7; TRBD1 aligns across 8 bases. Germline V CDR1 and CDR2: SEHNR, FQNEAQ (reference sequence). There are 14 residues in the CDR3. Losses at the gene ends were 0 bases for V and 4 bases for J; bases not matched to a gene: 2. CDR3: CASSLARGPYEQYF. Here the CDR3 DNA reads TGTGCCAGCAGCTTAGCCAGGGGGCCTTACGAGCAGTACTTC.

This clone was counted a single time. CDR3 in amino acids: CASSFGTGGETQYF. DNA of the CDR3: TGTGCCAGCAGCTTCGGGACGGGGGGGGAGACCCAGTACTTC. J is TRBJ2-5 and V is TRBV11-1; 8 bases agree with TRBD2. This CDR3 spans 14 amino acids. Unmatched junction bases numbered 5, after V lost 3 bases and J lost 5 bases. Germline CDR1 and CDR2: SGHAT and FQDESV (reference sequence).

V and J are TRBV3-1 (or the pseudogene TRBV3-2) and TRBJ2-7; D might be TRBD1 (7 bases). Germline V gene data show CDR1 as LGHDT and CDR2 as YNNKEL (reference sequence). Trimming took off 3 bases at V and 4 bases at J, with 16 bases between the two ends. The CDR3 covers 15 residues. CDR3 sequence: CASSQEPTGRYEQYF. DNA of the CDR3: TGTGCCAGCAGCCAGGAACCGACAGGGAGGTACGAGCAGTACTTC.

The chain employs TRBV5-1 and TRBJ2-2; D is uncertain. The CDR3 runs 14 residues. Germline V gene lookup returns CDR1 SGHRS and CDR2 YFSETQ. V lost 1 base and J lost 0, with 4 bases in between. CDR3 in amino acids: CASSLTANTGELFF. For the CDR3, the DNA is TGCGCCAGCAGCTTGACAGCGAACACCGGGGAGCTGTTTTTT.

This chain connects TRBV7-2 to TRBJ1-4, with 9 bases aligning to TRBD1. The CDR3 totals 15 residues. The V gene's germline CDR1 is SGHTA and CDR2 FQGNSA. V was clipped by 5 bases and J by 8 bases; unmatched bases: 9. CDR3 DNA sequence: TGTGCCAGCAGCCCCGGCGACAGGGGGGGAGAAAAACTGTTTTTT. Residues: CASSPGDRGGEKLFF.

The rearrangement joins TRBV9 to TRBJ1-6; a weak D match, TRBD1 (6 bases). This CDR3 is built from 17 residues. Looked up from germline, CDR1 is SGDLS and CDR2 is YYNGEE. Trimming pared 4 bases from V and 0 bases from J, leaving 14 bases between. As DNA, the CDR3 is TGTGCCAGCAGCCCTACGACAGGTAGCTCCTATAATTCACCCCTCCACTTT. Translated: CASSPTTGSSYNSPLHF.

V gene TRBV9 combines with J gene TRBJ1-1, with D perhaps matching TRBD1 (6 bases). This CDR3 has 13 residues. V gave up 4 bases and J gave up 10 bases, with 17 bases separating them. CDR1 and CDR2 (germline): SGDLS, YYNGEE. DNA of the CDR3: TGTGCCAGCAGCCCCAACCAGGGGCTAGGAGCTTTCTTT. Translated, it gives CASSPNQGLGAFF.

The chain employs TRBV27 and TRBJ1-4; 9 positions agree with TRBD1. Germline loops: CDR1 MNHEY, CDR2 SMNVEV (reference sequence). The J segment lost 4 bases and the V segment lost 5 bases, leaving 11 bases of the junction unmatched. The CDR3 loop spans 17 amino acids. Here the CDR3 DNA reads TGTGCCAGCAGTCGTACCGGGACAGGGTACGATAATGAAAAACTGTTTTTT. Amino acids: CASSRTGTGYDNEKLFF.

The chain recombines TRBV9 with TRBJ1-3; maybe TRBD1 (6 bases). Germline V gene data show CDR1 as SGDLS and CDR2 as YYNGEE. With 4 bases removed from V and 1 base from J, the gap between germline ends came to 9 bases. The CDR3 has 14 residues. The CDR3 DNA reads as TGTGCCAGCAGCACACAGGGATCTGGAAACACCATATATTTT. This encodes CASSTQGSGNTIYF.

The rearrangement links TRBV27 to TRBJ2-2; 11 bases are a match to TRBD2. The CDR3 spans 16 residues. Germline loops: CDR1 MNHEY, CDR2 SMNVEV (reference sequence). V shed 2 bases and J 6 bases; nucleotides not matched to a gene: 5. CDR3 DNA: TGTGCCAGCAGTTTAAAGGTAGCGGGAGGGCCCGGGGAGCTGTTTTTT. This codes for CASSLKVAGGPGELFF.

The chain couples TRBV4-2 to TRBJ2-7, with 10 nucleotides matching TRBD1. J was trimmed by 3 bases and V by 1 base; bases with no gene match: 0. The CDR3 consists of 14 residues. Germline CDR1 is LGHNA and CDR2 is YNFKEQ. This CDR3 reads CASSQGDRGYEQYF. The CDR3 DNA reads as TGTGCCAGCAGCCAAGGGGACAGGGGCTACGAGCAGTACTTC.

The chain recombines TRBV6-5 with TRBJ1-4; D might be TRBD1 (6 bases). The germline V gene encodes CDR1 MNHEY and CDR2 SVGAGI. This CDR3 contains 15 residues. V was shortened by 5 bases and J by 2 bases, with 12 bases between the two germline ends. CDR3 DNA: TGTGCCAGCAGTCAAAACAGGGCTACTAATGAAAAACTGTTTTTT. Protein: CASSQNRATNEKLFF.

The chain links TRBV5-1 to TRBJ1-6, with TRBD1 matching over 7 bases. The CDR3 has 14 residues. V lost 6 bases to trimming and J lost 8 bases; unmatched junction nucleotides: 8. Germline V gene data show CDR1 as SGHRS and CDR2 as YFSETQ. CDR3 coding DNA: TGCGCCAGCAACTCGAACACAGGGGATTCACCCCTCCACTTT. It translates to CASNSNTGDSPLHF.